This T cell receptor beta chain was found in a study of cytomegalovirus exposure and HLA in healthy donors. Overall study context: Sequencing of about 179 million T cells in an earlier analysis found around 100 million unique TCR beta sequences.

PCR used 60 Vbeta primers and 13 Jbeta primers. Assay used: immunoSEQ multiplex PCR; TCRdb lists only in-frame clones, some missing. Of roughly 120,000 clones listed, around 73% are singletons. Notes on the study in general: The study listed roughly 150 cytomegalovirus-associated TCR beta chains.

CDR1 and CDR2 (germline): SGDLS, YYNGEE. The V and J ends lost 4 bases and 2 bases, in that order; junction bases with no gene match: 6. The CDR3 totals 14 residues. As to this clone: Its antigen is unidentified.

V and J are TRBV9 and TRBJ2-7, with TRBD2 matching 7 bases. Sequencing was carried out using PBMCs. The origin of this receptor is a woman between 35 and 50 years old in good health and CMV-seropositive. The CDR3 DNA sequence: TGTGCCAGCAGCCAAGCGGGACGGGCCTACGAGCAGTACTTC. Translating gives CASSQAGRAYEQYF.